This T cell receptor (beta chain) is from a study of T cell responses to AZD1222 COVID-19 vaccine. Whole-study findings and limits: Clonal diversity may have been underestimated, and the donors were mostly white British, with more females than males. Reportedly, close to half of spike-specific TCRs are directed against unmutated variant regions. After the peak T cell response, and only then, were repertoires sampled.

About this clone: What it binds is not known.

TCRdb's copy holds only in-frame clones and misses some; the assay was immunoSEQ multiplex PCR. The repertoire holds 120,000 or so clones, with 80% to 90% as singletons. The sequencing used peripheral blood, collected on day 0 of AZD1222 vaccination. The clonotype originates from an adult in good health.

CDR3 nucleotides: TGTGCCAGCAGTTACCGGGACAGGGGGCTCTCTGAAGCTTTCTTT. Residues: CASSYRDRGLSEAFF. The rearrangement links TRBV6-2 or TRBV6-3 to TRBJ1-1; TRBD1 matches 12 bases. Germline V gene data show CDR1 as MNHEY and CDR2 as SVGEGT. The CDR3 length is 15 residues. Trimming removed 2 bases from V and 6 bases from J; junction bases left unmatched: 4.